The clone carrying this T cell receptor beta chain has a single count. The entry originates in a study of blood T cell repertoires in COVID-19. Study summary: PBMCs, B-cell-depleted T cells, or T cells were the source of the cDNA or gDNA that made up the material.

Sequenced by immunoSEQ multiplex PCR; TCRdb stores in-frame clones only, minus some. The data show about 270,000 clones, with approximately 89% seen just once and more than 1% held by the top ten. Enrolled through a virtual design, the participants were between 18 and 89 years of age and came from about two dozen US areas. Grouping used clinical history reported by participants in a survey and questionnaire. The CDR3 has 15 amino acids. Per germline, CDR1 SGDLS and CDR2 YYNGEE. V dropped 4 bases and J dropped 6 bases, with 19 bases sitting between them. This sequence joins TRBV9 and TRBJ1-1; no clear D. Specimen: PBMCs or T cells enriched from blood (not recorded which). The source of this sequence is a woman in her 40s with acute COVID-19. CDR3 DNA sequence: TGTGCCAGCAGCCCCTCGGAGAGCAGGAGGGCTGAAGCTTTCTTT. This encodes CASSPSESRRAEAFF. Filled out from reference TRBV9 and TRBJ1-1, the complete variable domain reads DSGVTQTPKHLITATGQRVTLRCSPRSGDLSVYWYQQSLDQGLQFLIQYYNGEERAKGNILERFSAQQFPDLHSELNLSSLELGDSALYFCASSPSESRRAEAFFGQGTRLTVV.